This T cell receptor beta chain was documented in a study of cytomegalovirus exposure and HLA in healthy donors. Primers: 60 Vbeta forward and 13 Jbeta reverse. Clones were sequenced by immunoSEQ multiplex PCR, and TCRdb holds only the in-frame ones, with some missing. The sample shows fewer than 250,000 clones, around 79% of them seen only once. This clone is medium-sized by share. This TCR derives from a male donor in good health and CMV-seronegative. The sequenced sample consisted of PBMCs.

The DNA of the CDR3 is TGCGCCAGCAGCCAAGTCCGGGACATTACCACAGATACGCAGTATTTT. It codes for CASSQVRDITTDTQYF. This chain connects TRBV4-1 to TRBJ2-3; TRBD1 might be the D (6 bases). The CDR3 has 16 residues. In germline, CDR1 is MGHRA, CDR2 YSYEKL. The V end was cut by 1 base, the J end by 2 bases, with 13 bases between.